This TCR beta chain was observed in a study of response to subunit inactivated influenza vaccine. Study conclusions and caveats: A suggestion made by the authors is that each seasonal influenza vaccination recruits few new T cells.

Points on this clonotype: What it recognizes is unknown.

MiXCR was run by TCRdb on the RT-PCR reads, yielding one entry per CDR3 protein. The sample has roughly 500,000 distinct CDR3 sequences; approximately 15% are singletons. V gave up 6 bases and J gave up 2 bases, with 14 bases separating them. The CDR3 extends over 14 amino acids. In germline, CDR1 is DFQATT, CDR2 SNEGSKA (reference sequence). Sequenced material: CD4+ T cells sorted from PBMCs, taken about 23 months after vaccination. The chain recombines TRBV20-1 with TRBJ2-1, with D possibly called TRBD1 or TRBD2 (5 bases each). This sequence was found in a man between 50 and 69 years old who received an inactivated influenza vaccine. In nucleotides, the CDR3 is TGCAGTGCCCTAACCGGGACGGCCTACAATGAGCAGTTCTTC. Encoded protein: CSALTGTAYNEQFF.